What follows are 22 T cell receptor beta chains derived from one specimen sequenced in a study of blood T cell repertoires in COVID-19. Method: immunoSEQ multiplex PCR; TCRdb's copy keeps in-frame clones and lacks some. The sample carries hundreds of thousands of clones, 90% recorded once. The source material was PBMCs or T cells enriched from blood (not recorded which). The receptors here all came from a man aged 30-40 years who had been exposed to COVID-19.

CDR3 residues: CASSLGTDYGYTF. CDR3 coding DNA: TGTGCCAGCAGTCTCGGGACAGACTATGGCTACACCTTC. This chain joins TRBV3-1 (or the pseudogene TRBV3-2) and TRBJ1-2; 7 bases map to TRBD1. The CDR3 is made up of 13 amino acids. With 6 bases clipped from V and 3 bases from J, the junction kept 4 bases outside the gene matches. Germline CDR1 reads LGHDT; CDR2 reads YNNKEL (reference sequence).

The CDR3 nucleotides are TGCAGTGCTGCCTGGAGCGCTGAAGCTTTCTTT. Translating it yields CSAAWSAEAFF. The V call is TRBV20-1, the J call TRBJ1-1; D unclear. CDR1 DFQATT and CDR2 SNEGSKA come from the germline V gene (reference sequence). CDR3 length: 11 residues. Trimming pared 5 bases from V and 6 bases from J, leaving 10 bases between.

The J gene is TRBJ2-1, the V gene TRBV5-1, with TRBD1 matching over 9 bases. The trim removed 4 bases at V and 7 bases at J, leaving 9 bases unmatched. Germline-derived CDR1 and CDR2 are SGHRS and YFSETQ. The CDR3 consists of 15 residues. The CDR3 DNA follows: TGCGCCAGCAGCAGTAGACAGGGGGGAATGAATGAGCAGTTCTTC. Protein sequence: CASSSRQGGMNEQFF.

As DNA, the CDR3 is TGTGCCAGCAGTTTAACCAGGTACTATGGCTACACCTTC. The encoded protein is CASSLTRYYGYTF. This rearrangement joins TRBV12-3 or TRBV12-4 to TRBJ1-2; D remains unclear. Between the trimmed V and J ends, which lost 2 bases and 3 bases, there was a span of 7 bases. The CDR3 totals 13 residues.

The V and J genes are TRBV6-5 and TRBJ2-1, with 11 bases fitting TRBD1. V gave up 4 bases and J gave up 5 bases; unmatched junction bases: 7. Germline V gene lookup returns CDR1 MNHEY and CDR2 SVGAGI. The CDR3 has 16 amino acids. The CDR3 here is CASSSRTGGEHNEQFF. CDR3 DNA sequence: TGTGCCAGCAGTTCCCGGACAGGGGGCGAACACAATGAGCAGTTCTTC.

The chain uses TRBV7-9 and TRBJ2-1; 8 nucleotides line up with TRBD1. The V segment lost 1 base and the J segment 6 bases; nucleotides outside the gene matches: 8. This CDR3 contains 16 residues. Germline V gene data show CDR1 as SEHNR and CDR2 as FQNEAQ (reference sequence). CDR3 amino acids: CASSLGGGQVFNEQFF. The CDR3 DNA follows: TGTGCCAGCAGCTTAGGAGGGGGACAGGTTTTCAATGAGCAGTTCTTC.

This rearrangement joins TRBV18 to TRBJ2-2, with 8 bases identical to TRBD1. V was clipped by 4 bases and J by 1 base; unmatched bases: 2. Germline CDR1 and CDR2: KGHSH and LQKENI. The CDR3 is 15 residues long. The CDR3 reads CASSLGQGNTGELFF. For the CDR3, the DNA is TGTGCCAGCTCACTCGGACAGGGGAACACCGGGGAGCTGTTTTTT.

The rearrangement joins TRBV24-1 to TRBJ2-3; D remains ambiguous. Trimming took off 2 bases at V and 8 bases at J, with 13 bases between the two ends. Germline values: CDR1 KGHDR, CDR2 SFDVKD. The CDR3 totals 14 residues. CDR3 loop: CATSDSQDFGTQYF. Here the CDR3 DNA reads TGTGCCACCAGTGATTCCCAGGATTTTGGTACGCAGTATTTT.

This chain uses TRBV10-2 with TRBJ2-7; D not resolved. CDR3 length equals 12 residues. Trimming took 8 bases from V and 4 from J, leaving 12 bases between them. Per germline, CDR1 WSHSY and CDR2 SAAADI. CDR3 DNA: TGCGCCAGCTCGGTCCAGGCTTACGAGCAGTACTTC. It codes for CASSVQAYEQYF.

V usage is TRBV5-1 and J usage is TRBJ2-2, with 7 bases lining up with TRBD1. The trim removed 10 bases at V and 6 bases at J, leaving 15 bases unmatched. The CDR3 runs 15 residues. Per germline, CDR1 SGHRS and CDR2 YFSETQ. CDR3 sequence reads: CASKPPGQKSGELFF. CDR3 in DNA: TGCGCCTCCAAACCCCCGGGACAGAAATCCGGGGAGCTGTTTTTT.

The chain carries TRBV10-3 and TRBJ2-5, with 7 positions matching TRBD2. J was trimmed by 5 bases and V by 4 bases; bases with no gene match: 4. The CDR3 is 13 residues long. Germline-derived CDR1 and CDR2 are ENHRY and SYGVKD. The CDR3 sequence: CAISVAGGETQYF. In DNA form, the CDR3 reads TGTGCCATCAGTGTAGCGGGCGGGGAGACCCAGTACTTC.

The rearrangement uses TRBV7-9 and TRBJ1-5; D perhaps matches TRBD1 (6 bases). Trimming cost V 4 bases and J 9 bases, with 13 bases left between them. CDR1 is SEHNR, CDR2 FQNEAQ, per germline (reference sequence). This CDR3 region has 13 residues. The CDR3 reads CASSSTGLSPQHF. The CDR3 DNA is TGTGCCAGCAGCTCAACAGGGTTGTCGCCCCAGCATTTT.

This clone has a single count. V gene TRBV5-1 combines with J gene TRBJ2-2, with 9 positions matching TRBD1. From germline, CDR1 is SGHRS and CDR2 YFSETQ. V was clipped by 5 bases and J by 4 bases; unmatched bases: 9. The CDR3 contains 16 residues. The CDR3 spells CASRLTGGASTGELFF. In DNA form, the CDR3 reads TGCGCCAGCAGGCTAACAGGGGGCGCGAGCACCGGGGAGCTGTTTTTT.

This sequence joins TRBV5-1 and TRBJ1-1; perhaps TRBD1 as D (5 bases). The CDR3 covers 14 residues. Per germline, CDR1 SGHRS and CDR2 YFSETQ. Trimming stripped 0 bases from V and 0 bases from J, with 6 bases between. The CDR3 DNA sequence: TGCGCCAGCAGCTTGGAGGGGATGAACACTGAAGCTTTCTTT. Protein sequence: CASSLEGMNTEAFF.

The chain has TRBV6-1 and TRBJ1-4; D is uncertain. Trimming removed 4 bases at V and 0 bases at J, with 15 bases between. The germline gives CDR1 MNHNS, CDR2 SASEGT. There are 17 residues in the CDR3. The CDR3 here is CASSGLMALTTNEKLFF. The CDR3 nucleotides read TGTGCCAGCAGTGGACTCATGGCTCTTACAACTAATGAAAAACTGTTTTTT.

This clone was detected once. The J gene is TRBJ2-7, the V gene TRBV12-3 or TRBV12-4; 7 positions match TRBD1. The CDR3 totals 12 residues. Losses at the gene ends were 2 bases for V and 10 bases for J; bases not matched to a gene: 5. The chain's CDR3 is CASSLPQGVQYF. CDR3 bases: TGTGCCAGCAGTTTACCCCAGGGGGTCCAGTACTTC.

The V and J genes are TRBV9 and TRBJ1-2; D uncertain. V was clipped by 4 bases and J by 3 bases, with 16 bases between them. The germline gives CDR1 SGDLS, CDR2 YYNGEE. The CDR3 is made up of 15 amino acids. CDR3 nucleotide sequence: TGTGCCAGCAGCTTACTACCCCGAGTCGACTATGGCTACACCTTC. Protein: CASSLLPRVDYGYTF.

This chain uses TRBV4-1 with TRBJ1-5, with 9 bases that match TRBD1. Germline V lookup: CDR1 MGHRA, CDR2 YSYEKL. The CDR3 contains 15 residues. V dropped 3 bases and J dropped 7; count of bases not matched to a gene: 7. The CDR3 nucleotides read TGCGCCAGCAGCCAGGGGGACAGGGAAAGGCAGCCCCAGCATTTT. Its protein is CASSQGDRERQPQHF.

CDR3 DNA sequence: TGCGCCAGCAGCTATAACCTCGCGATGACCGGGGAGCTGTTTTTT. Protein product: CASSYNLAMTGELFF. The chain carries TRBV5-1 and TRBJ2-2; D uncertain. The CDR3 is 15 amino acids. Trimming left V 3 bases short and J 5 bases short, with 14 bases between. The germline gives CDR1 SGHRS, CDR2 YFSETQ.

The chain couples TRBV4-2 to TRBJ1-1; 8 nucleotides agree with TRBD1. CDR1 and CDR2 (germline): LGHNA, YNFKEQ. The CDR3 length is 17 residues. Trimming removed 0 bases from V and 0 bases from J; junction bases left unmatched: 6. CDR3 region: CASSQEDWTGMNTEAFF. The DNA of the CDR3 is TGTGCCAGCAGCCAAGAAGATTGGACAGGGATGAACACTGAAGCTTTCTTT.

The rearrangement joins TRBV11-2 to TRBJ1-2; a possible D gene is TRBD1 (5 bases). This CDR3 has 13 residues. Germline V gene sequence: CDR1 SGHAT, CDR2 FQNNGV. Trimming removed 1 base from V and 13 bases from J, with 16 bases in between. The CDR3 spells CASSLASTRGCTF. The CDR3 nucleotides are TGTGCCAGCAGCTTAGCTTCAACTCGGGGGTGCACCTTC.

The CDR3 protein is CASSPGSNTGELFF. For the CDR3, the DNA is TGTGCCAGCAGTCCCGGTTCGAACACCGGGGAGCTGTTTTTT. V usage is TRBV7-3 and J usage is TRBJ2-2, with no clear D. Germline V gene sequence: CDR1 SGHTA, CDR2 FQGTGA. V was shortened by 6 bases and J by 0 bases, with 8 bases between the two germline ends. This CDR3 is 14 amino acids long.